Following are 5 T cell receptor beta chains from one sample sequenced in a study of shared clonotypes between healthy human individuals. Generated by immunoSEQ multiplex PCR, the TCRdb table keeps only in-frame clones and is missing some. Here the sample spans about 2.3 million clones, approximately 93% being singletons. The sample was naive CD4+ T cells from PBMCs. Subset noted: CD45RA+ positively selected. Receptors were obtained from a man aged 18 to 29 in good health. Some clones in this sample may be carry-over from other donors' samples.

As concerns this clone: The same CDR3 is also encoded by other DNA sequences in this sample. The genes are TRBV11-2 and TRBJ1-1; no clear D gene. V was shortened by 1 base and J by 1 base, with 4 bases between the two germline ends. The length of the CDR3 is 13 residues. In germline, CDR1 is SGHAT, CDR2 FQNNGV. CDR3 sequence (DNA): TGTGCCAGCAGCTTAGTACAGAACACTGAAGCTTTCTTT. Its translation is CASSLVQNTEAFF.

This clone appeared a few times. V is TRBV7-2 and J is TRBJ1-1, with no clear D. Germline V gene sequence: CDR1 SGHTA, CDR2 FQGNSA. The CDR3 spans 14 residues. Deletions cut 3 bases from V and 4 bases from J, with 12 bases between. The CDR3 region has the DNA TGTGCCAGCAGCTTTATTGCAGCGGCCACTGAAGCTTTCTTT. It yields the protein CASSFIAAATEAFF.

The chain couples TRBV5-1 to TRBJ1-2; D remains ambiguous. Germline V CDR1 and CDR2: SGHRS, YFSETQ. V was shortened by 0 bases and J by 4 bases, with 10 bases between the two germline ends. This CDR3 contains 14 residues. Here the CDR3 DNA reads TGCGCCAGCAGCTTGGAACCTGAAATCTATGGCTACACCTTC. Translated, it gives CASSLEPEIYGYTF.

The chain employs TRBV30 and TRBJ2-7; D is perhaps TRBD1 (5 bases). The CDR3 length is 14 residues. The germline CDR1 and CDR2 sequences are GTSNPN and SVGIG (reference sequence). Trimming cost V 3 bases and J 5 bases, with 17 bases left between them. In DNA, the CDR3 is TGTGCCTGGAGGGGGCCTAAAGCAGGGAACGAGCAGTACTTC. Protein sequence: CAWRGPKAGNEQYF. Drawing the rest from reference TRBV30 and TRBJ2-7, the complete variable domain is SQTIHQWPATLVQPVGSPLSLECTVEGTSNPNLYWYRQAAGRGLQLLFYSVGIGQISSEVPQNLSASRPQDRQFILSSKKLLLSDSGFYLCAWRGPKAGNEQYFGPGTRLTVT.

The CDR3 is CASSLLSSGNNEQFF. CDR3 DNA: TGTGCCAGCAGCTTATTGTCTAGCGGTAACAATGAGCAGTTCTTC. The chain is built from TRBV7-3 and TRBJ2-1, with 7 bases fitting TRBD2. CDR1 and CDR2 (germline): SGHTA, FQGTGA. The ends lost 2 bases at V and 5 bases at J; junction bases unmatched: 6. This CDR3 comprises 15 residues.